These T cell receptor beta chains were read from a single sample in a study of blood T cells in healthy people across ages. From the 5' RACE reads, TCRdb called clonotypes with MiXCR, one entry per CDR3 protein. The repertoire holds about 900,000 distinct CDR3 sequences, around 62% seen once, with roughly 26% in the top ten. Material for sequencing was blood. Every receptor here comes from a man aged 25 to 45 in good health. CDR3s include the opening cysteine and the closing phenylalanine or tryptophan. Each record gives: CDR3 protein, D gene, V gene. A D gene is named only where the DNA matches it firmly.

CDR3aa: CSATDRRIYEQYF
d_gene: TRBD1
v_gene: TRBV20-1

CDR3aa: CASRSQGAVTEAFF
d_gene: TRBD1
v_gene: TRBV5-1

CDR3aa: CASSSYRSATEAFF
d_gene: .
v_gene: TRBV7-3

CDR3aa: CATSRYGGGGNLHEQFF
d_gene: .
v_gene: TRBV15

CDR3aa: CATSRDEDEQYF
d_gene: .
v_gene: TRBV15

CDR3aa: CSARRPNTEAFF
d_gene: .
v_gene: TRBV29-1

CDR3aa: CASSSLAGAAYNEQFF
d_gene: TRBD2
v_gene: TRBV5-1

CDR3aa: CASSEYRVGPDTQYF
d_gene: .
v_gene: TRBV9

CDR3aa: CAQPPFRGANTGELFF
d_gene: .
v_gene: TRBV7-9

CDR3aa: CASSFTSGSGYTF
d_gene: .
v_gene: TRBV12-3/TRBV12-4

CDR3aa: CASSPHGGDNEQYF
d_gene: .
v_gene: TRBV9

CDR3aa: CASSYRDRGSDTQYF
d_gene: TRBD1
v_gene: TRBV6-6

CDR3aa: CASTDSQETQFF
d_gene: .
v_gene: TRBV21-1

CDR3aa: CASSLNRQGHNGYTF
d_gene: TRBD1
v_gene: TRBV7-2

CDR3aa: CASSQERGLGTGGQPQHF
d_gene: TRBD1
v_gene: TRBV4-3

CDR3aa: CAIITDRGGTAFF
d_gene: TRBD1
v_gene: TRBV10-3

CDR3aa: CASSLSWTDVYEQYF
d_gene: .
v_gene: TRBV7-3

CDR3aa: CASSLELAKNIQYF
d_gene: .
v_gene: TRBV11-1

CDR3aa: CASSYSEMDIQYF
d_gene: .
v_gene: TRBV6-6

CDR3aa: CASSYGTVFTGYTF
d_gene: TRBD1
v_gene: TRBV6-5

CDR3aa: CAISEGVANYGYTF
d_gene: .
v_gene: TRBV10-3

CDR3aa: CASSRSTDSPLHF
d_gene: .
v_gene: TRBV28

CDR3aa: CASTGQGEGEKLFF
d_gene: TRBD1
v_gene: TRBV7-9

CDR3aa: CASTLLTGTEETQYF
d_gene: TRBD1
v_gene: TRBV2

CDR3aa: CASSSGYRLEPQHF
d_gene: .
v_gene: TRBV11-2

CDR3aa: CASSSKDGAPGPYEQYF
d_gene: .
v_gene: TRBV5-1

CDR3aa: CAISESNGVGTGRGNEQFF
d_gene: .
v_gene: TRBV10-3